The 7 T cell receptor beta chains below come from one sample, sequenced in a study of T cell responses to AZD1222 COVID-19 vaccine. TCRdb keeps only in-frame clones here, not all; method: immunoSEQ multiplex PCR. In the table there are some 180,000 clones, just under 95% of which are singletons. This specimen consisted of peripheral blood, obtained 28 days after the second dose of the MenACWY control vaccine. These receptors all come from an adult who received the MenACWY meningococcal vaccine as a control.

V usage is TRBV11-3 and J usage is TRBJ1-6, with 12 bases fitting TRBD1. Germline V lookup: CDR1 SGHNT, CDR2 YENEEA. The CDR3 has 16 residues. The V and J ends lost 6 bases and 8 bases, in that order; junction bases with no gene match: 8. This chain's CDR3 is CASRKRDRGRDSPLHF. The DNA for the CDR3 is TGTGCCAGCAGAAAGCGGGACAGGGGGCGAGATTCACCCCTCCACTTT.

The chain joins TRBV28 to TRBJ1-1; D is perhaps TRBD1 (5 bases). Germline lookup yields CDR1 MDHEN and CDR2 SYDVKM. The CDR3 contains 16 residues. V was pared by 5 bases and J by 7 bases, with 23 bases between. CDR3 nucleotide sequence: TGTGCCAGCAGTCACCAGGGCGGGACCCGAAGGCTTGAAGCTTTCTTT. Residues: CASSHQGGTRRLEAFF.

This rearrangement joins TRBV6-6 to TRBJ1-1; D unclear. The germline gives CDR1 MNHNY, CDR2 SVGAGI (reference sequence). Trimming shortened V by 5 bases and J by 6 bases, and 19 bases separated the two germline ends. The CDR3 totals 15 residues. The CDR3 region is CASSLVPGPQSEAFF. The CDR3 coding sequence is TGTGCCAGCAGTCTAGTCCCGGGCCCCCAGTCTGAAGCTTTCTTT.

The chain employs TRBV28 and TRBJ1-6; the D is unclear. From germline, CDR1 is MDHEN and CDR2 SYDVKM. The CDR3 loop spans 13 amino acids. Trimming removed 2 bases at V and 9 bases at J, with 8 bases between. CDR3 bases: TGTGCCAGCAGTTTACAAGGGTTTTCACCCCTCCACTTT. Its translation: CASSLQGFSPLHF.

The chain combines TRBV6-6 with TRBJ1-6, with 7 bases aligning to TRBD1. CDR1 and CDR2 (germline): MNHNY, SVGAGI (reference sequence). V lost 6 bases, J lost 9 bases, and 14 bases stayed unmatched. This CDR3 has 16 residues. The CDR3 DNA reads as TGTGCCAGCAGCAGCACAGGGGCCTCCGGGAGTTCACCCCTCCACTTT. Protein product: CASSSTGASGSSPLHF.

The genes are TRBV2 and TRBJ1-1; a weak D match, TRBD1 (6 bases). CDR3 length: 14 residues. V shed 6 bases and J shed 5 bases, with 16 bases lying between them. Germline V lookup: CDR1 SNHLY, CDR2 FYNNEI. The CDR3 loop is CASRGSRGGTEAFF. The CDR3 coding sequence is TGTGCCAGCAGAGGGTCCAGGGGAGGAACTGAAGCTTTCTTT.

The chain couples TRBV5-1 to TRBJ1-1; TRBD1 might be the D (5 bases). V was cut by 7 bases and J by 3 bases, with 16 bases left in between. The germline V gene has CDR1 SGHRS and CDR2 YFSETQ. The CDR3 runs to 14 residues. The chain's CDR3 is CASALGGFYTEAFF. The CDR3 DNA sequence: TGCGCCAGCGCCTTGGGGGGGTTCTACACTGAAGCTTTCTTT.